Reported below is one T cell receptor (beta chain). Its antigen is unknown. This specimen includes other DNA sequences encoding the same CDR3. Produced via immunoSEQ multiplex PCR; TCRdb's table is partial and in-frame only. The sample carries under 2,000,000 clones, about 95% recorded once. This sample is drawn from a study of shared clonotypes between healthy human individuals. Study background: Plates per donor: three CD4 naive, three CD4 memory, two CD8 naive, one CD8 memory. General study results and limits: Of the naive CD4 clonotypes, around 5.2% were shared across a few donors.

The naive CD8 subset, CD45RO-negative cells positively selected for CCR7, excluded terminally differentiated effector memory CD45RA+ cells. The sequence was collected from a man younger than 35 in good health. Sequencing was performed on naive CD8+ T cells sorted from blood.

The CDR3 loop is CASSLSMNTEAFF. In nucleotides, the CDR3 is TGTGCCAGCAGTCTAAGCATGAACACTGAAGCTTTCTTT. The chain recombines TRBV27 with TRBJ1-1; D call uncertain. V was shortened by 5 bases and J by 0 bases, with 7 bases between the two germline ends. The CDR3 has 13 amino acids. The V gene's germline CDR1 is MNHEY and CDR2 SMNVEV (reference sequence).